This T cell receptor beta chain appears in the sequencing data of a study of blood T cell repertoires in COVID-19 (dated by TCRdb to 2018 to 2021). Broadly, across the study: Collaborator samples came from the United States, Italy and Spain and covered acute and convalescent phases of COVID-19. The material from the prospective study consisted of cDNA or gDNA derived from T cells, B-cell-depleted T cells, or PBMCs. Subjects who had been exposed to COVID-19, were actively infected with it, or had recovered from it provided the deeply sampled blood TCRbeta repertoires that made up the dataset. The repertoires were released in a freely available public database meant as a resource for research on the immune response to SARS-CoV-2. The samples were drawn from two sources: the first 160 participants of the ongoing ImmuneRACE study, and some 1,300 subjects contributed by 6 global collaborators. A de-identified subject ID, COVID-19 status, age in years and sex were almost always included in the sample metadata. HLA class I and class II types, where available, came from metadata supplied by the sample provider rather than from assay-based typing.

TCRbeta CDR3 regions were amplified from genomic DNA using the immunoSEQ Assay, a bias-controlled multiplex PCR. The authors' pipeline ran thus. Within the assay, amplification of reference gene primers was used to estimate how many nucleated cells each sample contained. Sequence reads were collapsed and filtered to measure the absolute abundance of every unique TCRbeta CDR3 rearrangement. For each sample, productive Simpson clonality was calculated by taking the square root of Simpson's diversity index across productive rearrangements. TCRdb took this table from immuneACCESS and kept in-frame rearrangements with V and J called. Such tables lack part of the clones; where checked against another copy, unresolved V genes explain under half of the gap, and the rest is unexplained. Clonal size and the V and J genes are those of that table, whereas D and trimming came from the DNA. The sample table contains 150,000 to 200,000 clones; only one count was recorded for more than 75% of them. The ten largest make up 17% of the sample.

Turning to this clone: This receptor's antigen is unknown. No base-level quality is on record; no much larger clone is a single base apart.

General conclusions and limits of the study: The amount of clinical and demographic metadata varied by source and participant and was provided uncurated.

Participants in the prospective study were aged roughly 18 to 100 years, lived in under 30 United States geographic areas, and enrolled through a virtual design. Cohort assignment in the prospective study relied on participant-reported clinical history from a screening survey and a study questionnaire. Each participant in the prospective study had whole blood, serum and a nasopharyngeal or oropharyngeal swab collected by mobile phlebotomists. Participants in the prospective study had the option to provide additional blood draws and questionnaires over a roughly 2-month period. Before DNA extraction, prospective study blood samples were shipped either frozen or at room temperature. Sequences were obtained from PBMCs or T cells enriched from blood (not recorded which). This TCR was sampled from a woman between 50 and 59 years old with acute COVID-19.

The CDR3 sequence is CASSQTGLSNQPQHF. The nucleotide sequence reads as follows: TGTGCCAGCAGCCAAACAGGTCTGAGCAATCAGCCCCAGCATTTT. The sequence is built from TRBV3-1 (or the pseudogene TRBV3-2) and TRBJ1-5, with TRBD1 as a weak D call on 5 bases. From cysteine to phenylalanine, the CDR3 is 15 amino acids long. Only the CDR3 part of the read is kept: 45 bases, read in frame from the first base. In the germline V gene (reference sequence), CDR1 corresponds to LGHDT and CDR2 to YNNKEL. V loses 2 bases of germline sequence and J loses 1 base, and the interval between the two ends is 9 bases.